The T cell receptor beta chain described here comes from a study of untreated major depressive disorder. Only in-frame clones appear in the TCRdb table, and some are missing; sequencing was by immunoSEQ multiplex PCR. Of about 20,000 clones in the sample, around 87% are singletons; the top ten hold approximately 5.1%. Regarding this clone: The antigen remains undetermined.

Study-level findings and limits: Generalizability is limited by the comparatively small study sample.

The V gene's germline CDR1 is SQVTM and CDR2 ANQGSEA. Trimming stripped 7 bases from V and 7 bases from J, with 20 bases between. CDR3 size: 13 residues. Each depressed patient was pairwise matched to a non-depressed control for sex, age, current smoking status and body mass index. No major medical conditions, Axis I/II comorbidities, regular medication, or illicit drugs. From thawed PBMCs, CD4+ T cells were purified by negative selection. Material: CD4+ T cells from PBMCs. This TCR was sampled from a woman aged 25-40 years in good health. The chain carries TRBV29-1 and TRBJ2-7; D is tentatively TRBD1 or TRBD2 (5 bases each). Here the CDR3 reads CSAGDRRSGEQYF. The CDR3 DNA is TGCAGCGCTGGGGACCGGAGGTCGGGGGAGCAGTACTTC.